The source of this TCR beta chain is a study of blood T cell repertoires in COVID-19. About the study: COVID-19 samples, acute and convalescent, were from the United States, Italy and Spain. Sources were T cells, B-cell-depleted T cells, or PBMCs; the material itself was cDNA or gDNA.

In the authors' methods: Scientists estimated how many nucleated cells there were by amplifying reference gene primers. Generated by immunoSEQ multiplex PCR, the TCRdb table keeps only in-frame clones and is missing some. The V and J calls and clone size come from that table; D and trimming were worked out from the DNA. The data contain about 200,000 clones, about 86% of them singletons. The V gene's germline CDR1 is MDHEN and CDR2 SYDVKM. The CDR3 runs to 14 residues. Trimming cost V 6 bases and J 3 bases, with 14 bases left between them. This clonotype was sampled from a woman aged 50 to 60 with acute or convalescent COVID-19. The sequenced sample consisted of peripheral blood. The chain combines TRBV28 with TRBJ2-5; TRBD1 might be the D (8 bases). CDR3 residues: CASRLQGGEETQYF. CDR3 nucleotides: TGTGCCAGCAGGCTACAGGGGGGGGAAGAGACCCAGTACTTC.